A selection of T cell receptor beta chains follows, all from one sample in a study of blood T cell repertoires in COVID-19. Only in-frame clones appear in the TCRdb table, and some are missing; sequencing was by immunoSEQ multiplex PCR. The sample records under 150,000 clones, 84% being singletons. Sequencing was performed on peripheral blood. These receptors were taken from a woman in her forties with acute or convalescent COVID-19. The CDR3 runs from the conserved cysteine through the conserved F or W. D genes are given only for firm matches. Not all rows give a size; the values are once, few, many and, for expanded clones, a class.

-	TRBV2	many	TRBJ2-3	TGTGCCAGCAGTCGTCCGTTCACAGATACGCAGTATTTT	CASSRPFTDTQYF
-	TRBV5-1	-	TRBJ1-4	TGCGCCAGCAGCTTACAGAGTGCAACTAATGAAAAACTGTTTTTT	CASSLQSATNEKLFF
-	TRBV12-3/TRBV12-4	-	TRBJ1-5	TGTGCCAGCCAGATGTATAGCAATCAGCCCCAGCATTTT	CASQMYSNQPQHF
-	TRBV13	-	TRBJ2-2	TGTGCCAGCAGCCACCCTAGCTATCCCGGGGAGCTGTTTTTT	CASSHPSYPGELFF
-	TRBV19	-	TRBJ2-3	TGTGCCAGCGCCTTGGGGGGACAGAGAGGAGATACGCAGTATTTT	CASALGGQRGDTQYF
TRBD2	TRBV10-1	-	TRBJ2-7	TGCGCCAGCAGTGAGGCTTGGACTAGTTTGGTCCACGAGCAGTACTTC	CASSEAWTSLVHEQYF
-	TRBV5-1	once	TRBJ2-1	TGCGCCAGCAGCTTGGCACAGGCCGGTGAGCAGTTCTTC	CASSLAQAGEQFF
TRBD2	TRBV7-2	-	TRBJ2-1	TGTGCCAGCAGCCTGACTAGCGGGGGCCCCAATGAGCAGTTCTTC	CASSLTSGGPNEQFF
-	TRBV4-1	-	TRBJ1-2	TGCGCCAGCAGCCAAGTAACGGTCGACTATGGCTACACCTTC	CASSQVTVDYGYTF
TRBD1	TRBV6-1	-	TRBJ2-1	TGTGCCAGCAGTGAGCGGGACAGGGGTCTTTTAAATGAGCAGTTCTTC	CASSERDRGLLNEQFF
-	TRBV7-3	-	TRBJ2-1	TGTGCCAGCAGCAACCGCGCGGGGGAGCAGTTCTTC	CASSNRAGEQFF
-	TRBV5-1	-	TRBJ1-2	TGCGCCAGCAGCATCGCAGGCTACTATGGCTACACCTTC	CASSIAGYYGYTF
-	TRBV6-2/TRBV6-3	-	TRBJ2-3	TGTGCCAGCAGTGCCCCCCCCGGGGGTACGCAGTATTTT	CASSAPPGGTQYF
-	TRBV10-1	-	TRBJ1-1	TGCGCCGCCCCGGAGGGGAACACTGAAGCTTTCTTT	CAAPEGNTEAFF
-	TRBV10-1	-	TRBJ1-2	TGCGCCAGCACTCGAGTCCCGTTCGTTTACTATGGCTACACCTTC	CASTRVPFVYYGYTF
TRBD1	TRBV6-4	-	TRBJ1-6	TGTGCCAGCAGCCGGGACAGGGGTTCACCCCTCCACTTT	CASSRDRGSPLHF
-	TRBV6-5	few	TRBJ1-3	TGTGCCAGCAGTTCATTAGCGGGAAACACCATATATTTT	CASSSLAGNTIYF
-	TRBV3-1/TRBV3-2	-	TRBJ2-3	TGTGCCAGCAGCCGCCTTACTACAGATACGCAGTATTTT	CASSRLTTDTQYF
TRBD2	TRBV10-3	-	TRBJ2-3	TGTGCCATCCGTAGCGGGGGGGCAGATACGCAGTATTTT	CAIRSGGADTQYF
TRBD1	TRBV5-1	-	TRBJ1-2	TGCGCCAGCAGCTTGGATGGGGTCGACAGGGGCCCTGGCTACACCTTC	CASSLDGVDRGPGYTF
-	TRBV6-5	-	TRBJ2-7	TGTGCCAGCAGAATAGGGAGAGGCGAGCAGTACTTC	CASRIGRGEQYF
TRBD1	TRBV6-5	-	TRBJ2-7	TGTGCCAGCAGTAGAGGACAGGGGGGGTCCTACGAGCAGTACTTC	CASSRGQGGSYEQYF
TRBD1	TRBV7-9	few	TRBJ1-5	TGTGCCAGCAGCCCCCAGGGGGGCGGTCAGCCCCAGCATTTT	CASSPQGGGQPQHF
TRBD1	TRBV6-5	-	TRBJ2-2	TGTGCCACCTGGGACAGGAACACCGGGGAGCTGTTTTTT	CATWDRNTGELFF
TRBD1	TRBV4-1	-	TRBJ1-2	TGCGCCAGCAGCCAAACTAGGATGGACAGGGCCAACTATGGCTACACCTTC	CASSQTRMDRANYGYTF
-	TRBV10-3	-	TRBJ1-5	TGTGCCATCAGTGAGTCGTTAGGGGATCAGCCCCAGCATTTT	CAISESLGDQPQHF
TRBD1	TRBV6-5	once	TRBJ2-7	TGTGCCAGCAGGAAGGGACAGGGGACGTACGAGCAGTACTTC	CASRKGQGTYEQYF
-	TRBV5-1	once	TRBJ2-3	TGCGCCAGCAGCCCGCTAGCTACTCCCCTCCCGGATACGCAGTATTTT	CASSPLATPLPDTQYF
TRBD1	TRBV9	-	TRBJ1-4	TGTGCCAGCAGCGTACAAGGGACAGGGGCCGAAAAACTGTTTTTT	CASSVQGTGAEKLFF
TRBD1	TRBV5-6	-	TRBJ1-6	TGTGCCAGCAGCTCGGGACAGGGCGAGAATTCACCCCTCCACTTT	CASSSGQGENSPLHF
-	TRBV2	-	TRBJ2-1	TGTGCCAGCAGTGTGGTACTAGCTTTCAATGAGCAGTTCTTC	CASSVVLAFNEQFF
TRBD2	TRBV6-1	few	TRBJ2-2	TGTGCCAGCAGTGAAGCGCTTCAGACTAGCGGGGGTAACACCGGGGAGCTGTTTTTT	CASSEALQTSGGNTGELFF
-	TRBV7-3	-	TRBJ2-3	TGTGCCAGCAGCATGGACTTCCCTCAAGCAGATACGCAGTATTTT	CASSMDFPQADTQYF
TRBD1	TRBV19	-	TRBJ1-5	TGTGCCAGTAGTTCAGAGGGACAGATAAGACAGCCCCAGCATTTT	CASSSEGQIRQPQHF
TRBD1	TRBV6-1	once	TRBJ1-2	TGTGCCAGCAGTGAAGGGGGGGACAGAATCTATGGCTACACCTTC	CASSEGGDRIYGYTF
-	TRBV6-1	-	TRBJ1-3	TGTGCCAGCAGTGAAGCGGGGTACTTACAGGGCATCACTGGAAACACCATATATTTT	CASSEAGYLQGITGNTIYF
-	TRBV5-8	-	TRBJ1-2	TGTGCCAGCAGCTTAAGCCGGGTCTATGGCTACACCTTC	CASSLSRVYGYTF
TRBD1	TRBV7-2	few	TRBJ1-1	TGTGCCAGCAGCACCCCCGGGACAGTAAACACTGAAGCTTTCTTT	CASSTPGTVNTEAFF
-	TRBV7-4	-	TRBJ1-5	TGTGCCAGCAGCCCCAAGGGACAAGATAGCAATCAGCCCCAGCATTTT	CASSPKGQDSNQPQHF
-	TRBV6-4	-	TRBJ2-1	TGTGCCAGCAGTGATAGGGGTGGCGTTGAGCAGTTCTTC	CASSDRGGVEQFF
-	TRBV18	-	TRBJ2-7	TGTGCCAGCTCACCCTCGACTCGCGGGGGCCGCTACGAGCAGTACTTC	CASSPSTRGGRYEQYF
TRBD1	TRBV24-1	-	TRBJ2-3	TGTGCCACCAGTGATCCCGGACAGGGGACAGATACGCAGTATTTT	CATSDPGQGTDTQYF
-	TRBV7-3	-	TRBJ1-6	TGTGCCAGCAGCCGACAGGCATCCAATTCACCCCTCCACTTT	CASSRQASNSPLHF
-	TRBV24-1	-	TRBJ1-2	TGTGCCACCAGTGGTTATCAGGGGCTGGACTATGGCTACACCTTC	CATSGYQGLDYGYTF
-	TRBV19	-	TRBJ1-1	TGTGCCAGTAGTATAGCCAGGGTGGCTGAAGCTTTCTTT	CASSIARVAEAFF
-	TRBV7-9	-	TRBJ1-5	TGTGCCAGCAGCTTAATAGGGGTTGGTCAGCCCCAGCATTTT	CASSLIGVGQPQHF
-	TRBV4-1	-	TRBJ2-7	TGCGCCAGCAGCCAAGACGTACAGGCCGTATCCTACGAGCAGTACTTC	CASSQDVQAVSYEQYF
TRBD1	TRBV24-1	-	TRBJ2-3	TGTGCCACCAGTGATTGGGGGACAGACAGCACAGATACGCAGTATTTT	CATSDWGTDSTDTQYF
TRBD2	TRBV7-8	-	TRBJ2-5	TGTGCCAGCAGCTTGCGGGGGGCGGCGGAGACCCAGTACTTC	CASSLRGAAETQYF
-	TRBV4-2	few	TRBJ1-2	TGTGCCAGCAGCCAAGGCGGTCGGCAGGGAAGTCCCGGTGGCTACACCTTC	CASSQGGRQGSPGGYTF
-	TRBV2	-	TRBJ1-6	TGTGCCAGCACGGTTGCTAATTCACCCCTCCACTTT	CASTVANSPLHF
TRBD1	TRBV24-1	-	TRBJ2-1	TGTGCCACCAGTGCCGATACTGGGACAGGGGGCTCCTACAATGAGCAGTTCTTC	CATSADTGTGGSYNEQFF
-	TRBV12-3/TRBV12-4	-	TRBJ1-1	TGTGCCAGCGGGGCAGAGCCAGAAGCTTTCTTT	CASGAEPEAFF
-	TRBV9	few	TRBJ1-3	TGTGCCAGCAGCGGACGACTTAACGGGAAAGAACCTGGAAACACCATATATTTT	CASSGRLNGKEPGNTIYF